One and the same sample provided the 29 T cell receptor beta chains below, sequenced in a study of CD8 T cells in Susac syndrome. Random hexamers served to reverse transcribe about 0.45 to 1 ug RNA. TCRdb recomputed calls from the immunoSEQ multiplex PCR reads with MiXCR, one row per CDR3 protein. The repertoire holds 100,000 to 150,000 distinct CDR3 sequences, with approximately 96% as singletons. The sample taken for sequencing was CD4+ T cells from PBMCs. The receptors shown here come from a human donor in good health.

The V and J genes are TRBV30 and TRBJ2-5; TRBD2 matches 9 bases. There are 15 residues in the CDR3. In germline, CDR1 is GTSNPN, CDR2 SVGIG (reference sequence). Germline trimming cut 1 base from V and 1 base from J; bases unmatched to any gene: 4. The CDR3 is CAWSDSGRIQETQYF. Here the CDR3 DNA reads TGTGCCTGGAGTGACAGCGGGAGGATCCAAGAGACCCAGTACTTC.

The V gene is TRBV5-6, the J gene TRBJ2-1; TRBD2 agrees at 9 bases. Trimming took 2 bases from V and 6 from J; bases not matched to a gene: 6. Germline CDR1 SGHDT, CDR2 YYEEEE. There are 15 residues in the CDR3. CDR3 DNA: TGTGCCAGCAGCTTTAGGCGGGAGGGCCGCAATGAGCAGTTCTTC. Translating gives CASSFRREGRNEQFF.

The gene calls are TRBV5-4 and TRBJ1-2, with D perhaps matching TRBD1 (5 bases). The germline V gene has CDR1 SGHNT and CDR2 YYREEE (reference sequence). CDR3 length: 14 residues. Trimming took 6 bases from V and 8 from J, leaving 20 bases between them. The CDR3 sequence: CASTTSAGNGGYTF. In DNA, the CDR3 is TGTGCCAGCACCACGTCGGCAGGGAATGGGGGCTACACCTTC.

The rearrangement links TRBV27 to TRBJ1-5, with 10 bases matching TRBD1. This CDR3 has 15 amino acids. J was trimmed by 6 bases and V by 5 bases; bases with no gene match: 7. Germline assignment: CDR1 MNHEY and CDR2 SMNVEV (reference sequence). The CDR3 sequence is CASSHTGTGVQPQHF. CDR3 nucleotide sequence: TGTGCCAGCAGTCACACCGGGACAGGGGTTCAGCCCCAGCATTTT.

V and J are TRBV5-1 and TRBJ2-3; 8 bases line up with TRBD1. Germline CDR1 reads SGHRS; CDR2 reads YFSETQ. The CDR3 totals 16 residues. J lost 1 base, V lost 2 bases, and 6 bases had no gene match. In nucleotides, the CDR3 is TGCGCCAGCAGCTTAAATTCGGGACAGGGCACAGATACGCAGTATTTT. It codes for CASSLNSGQGTDTQYF. The full variable domain, its missing parts supplied by reference TRBV5-1 and TRBJ2-3, is KAGVTQTPRYLIKTRGQQVTLSCSPISGHRSVSWYQQTPGQGLQFLFEYFSETQRNKGNFPGRFSGRQFSNSRSEMNVSTLELGDSALYLCASSLNSGQGTDTQYFGPGTRLTVL.

The chain combines TRBV20-1 with TRBJ1-6; 8 bases fit TRBD1. The length of the CDR3 is 14 residues. J lost 9 bases, V lost 4 bases, and 8 bases had no gene match. Germline values: CDR1 DFQATT, CDR2 SNEGSKA (reference sequence). The CDR3 spells CSAKSTGGRSPLHF. In DNA, the CDR3 is TGCAGTGCTAAAAGCACAGGGGGTCGTTCACCCCTCCACTTT.

The rearrangement links TRBV11-2 to TRBJ1-2; D gene unclear. The CDR3 consists of 16 residues. The V gene lost 0 bases and the J gene lost 6 bases, with 17 bases spanning the gap. CDR1 is SGHAT, CDR2 FQNNGV, per germline. CDR3 in DNA: TGTGCCAGCAGCTTAGATCGATTGGTGGGCTGGGATGGCTACACCTTC. This gives the protein CASSLDRLVGWDGYTF.

The chain couples TRBV4-3 to TRBJ2-1; 7 bases are a match to TRBD1. J was trimmed by 8 bases and V by 3 bases; bases with no gene match: 16. The germline V gene has CDR1 LGHNA and CDR2 YSLEER. The CDR3 runs to 17 residues. CDR3 DNA sequence: TGCGCCAGCAGCCAGAGGGGCAGGGACAGACCTTACGATGAGCAGTTCTTC. Residues: CASSQRGRDRPYDEQFF.

V and J are TRBV7-9 and TRBJ1-4; D is undetermined. V was shortened by 5 bases and J by 0 bases, with 13 bases between the two germline ends. The germline CDR1 and CDR2 sequences are SEHNR and FQNEAQ (reference sequence). CDR3 size: 16 residues. Here the CDR3 DNA reads TGTGCCAGCAGCCGTAACGGGGATTCAACTAATGAAAAACTGTTTTTT. This sequence encodes CASSRNGDSTNEKLFF.

The chain employs TRBV29-1 and TRBJ2-1; D uncertain. Deletions cut 4 bases from V and 9 bases from J, with 10 bases between. This CDR3 has 11 amino acids. Per the germline V gene, CDR1 is SQVTM and CDR2 is ANQGSEA. The CDR3 is CSVGNTGEQFF. As DNA, the CDR3 is TGCAGCGTTGGGAATACTGGTGAGCAGTTCTTC.

The chain has TRBV7-2 and TRBJ2-3; 11 nucleotides match TRBD2. This CDR3 has 17 residues. V shed 5 bases, J shed 4 bases, and the junction held 11 bases outside the gene matches. Germline values: CDR1 SGHTA, CDR2 FQGNSA. CDR3 loop: CASSTAQGLAAPDTQYF. CDR3 nucleotide sequence: TGTGCCAGCAGCACAGCGCAGGGACTAGCGGCGCCAGATACGCAGTATTTT.

The chain recombines TRBV4-1 with TRBJ2-1, with unresolved D. Germline CDR1 and CDR2: MGHRA and YSYEKL. The CDR3 spans 15 residues. V lost 6 bases and J 0 bases, leaving 12 bases between the germline ends. The CDR3 bases are TGCGCCAGCAGTGTCGACGGTAACTCCTACAATGAGCAGTTCTTC. Translation gives CASSVDGNSYNEQFF.

The V call is TRBV5-1, the J call TRBJ2-7; D possibly corresponds to TRBD2 (5 bases). Germline CDR1 reads SGHRS; CDR2 reads YFSETQ. This CDR3 is built from 14 residues. Deletions cut 9 bases from V and 2 bases from J, with 18 bases between. CDR3 in DNA: TGCGCCACCCGACCTAGACTAACCACCTACGAGCAGTACTTC. This sequence encodes CATRPRLTTYEQYF. The full variable domain, with the rest looked up from reference TRBV5-1 and TRBJ2-7, is KAGVTQTPRYLIKTRGQQVTLSCSPISGHRSVSWYQQTPGQGLQFLFEYFSETQRNKGNFPGRFSGRQFSNSRSEMNVSTLELGDSALYLCATRPRLTTYEQYFGPGTRLTVT.

As to this clonotype: Compared with germline, one end of the junction differs, possibly owing to a read error. V is TRBV5-6 and J is TRBJ1-1; 8 bases align to TRBD1. Germline V gene data show CDR1 as SGHDT and CDR2 as YYEEEE. The CDR3 contains 14 residues. The CDR3 reads CASRRTGRNTEVFF. DNA of the CDR3: TGTGCCAGCCGCCGGACAGGGCGAAACACTGAAGTTTTCTTT.

This clonotype was counted only a few times. The rearrangement joins TRBV18 to TRBJ1-1; no reliable D call. Germline CDR1 KGHSH, CDR2 LQKENI. V dropped 1 base and J dropped 6 bases, with 9 bases sitting between them. The CDR3 is 13 amino acids. CDR3 nucleotide sequence: TGTGCCAGCTCACCACGGCGAGAGGCTGAAGCTTTCTTT. This translates into CASSPRREAEAFF.

This chain joins TRBV7-9 and TRBJ2-2; D is unresolved. V lost 4 bases, J lost 3 bases, and 6 bases lay in between. Germline CDR1 is SEHNR and CDR2 is FQNEAQ (reference sequence). The CDR3 is 13 amino acids. The CDR3 nucleotides read TGTGCCAGCAGCTCCCGGGACACCGGGGAGCTGTTTTTT. Translated, it gives CASSSRDTGELFF.

The chain carries TRBV10-3 and TRBJ2-3; D might be TRBD1 (6 bases). This CDR3 region has 15 residues. Germline lookup yields CDR1 ENHRY and CDR2 SYGVKD. Trimming shortened V by 3 bases and J by 4 bases, and 14 bases separated the two germline ends. The CDR3 sequence is CAISDHRDLADTQYF. The CDR3 DNA reads TGTGCCATCAGTGACCACAGGGATCTCGCAGATACGCAGTATTTT.

This chain joins TRBV24-1 and TRBJ2-1; 9 positions match TRBD1. Germline trimming cut 6 bases from V and 4 bases from J; bases unmatched to any gene: 6. Germline CDR1 is KGHDR and CDR2 is SFDVKD. This CDR3 has 15 residues. The CDR3 DNA reads TGTGCCACCAGTCCTTCCGGGACAGGGTACAATGAGCAGTTCTTC. It codes for CATSPSGTGYNEQFF.

This rearrangement joins TRBV5-1 to TRBJ2-3; 8 nucleotides line up with TRBD1. Trimming took 1 base from V and 5 from J; bases not matched to a gene: 6. CDR1 and CDR2 from the germline V gene are SGHRS and YFSETQ. This CDR3 spans 15 amino acids. The CDR3 region has the DNA TGCGCCAGCAGCTTGCAGGACAGGGAACGAGATACGCAGTATTTT. It is translated as CASSLQDRERDTQYF.

The gene calls are TRBV23-1 and TRBJ2-2; 13 positions agree with TRBD2. TRBV23-1 falls under the ORF class, with uncertain function. V trimming: 2 bases; J trimming: 4 bases; junction bases outside the gene matches: 7. The CDR3 runs to 18 residues. CDR3 nucleotide sequence: TGCGCCAGCAGTCAACCAGGACTAGCGGGAGAGGTCACCGGGGAGCTGTTTTTT. Its protein is CASSQPGLAGEVTGELFF.

The chain is built from TRBV7-9 and TRBJ2-7, with D perhaps being TRBD1 or TRBD2 (6 bases each). The CDR3 is 16 residues long. CDR1 and CDR2 (germline): SEHNR, FQNEAQ (reference sequence). Trimming took off 4 bases at V and 1 base at J, with 17 bases between the two ends. The CDR3 nucleotides read TGTGCCAGCAGCTCTTGGAGGGGGGATGTATCCTACGAGCAGTACTTC. This sequence encodes CASSSWRGDVSYEQYF. Combining the CDR3 with reference TRBV7-9 and TRBJ2-7 gives the whole variable domain DTGVSQNPRHKITKRGQNVTFRCDPISEHNRLYWYRQTLGQGPEFLTYFQNEAQLEKSRLLSDRFSAERPKGSFSTLEIQRTEQGDSAMYLCASSSWRGDVSYEQYFGPGTRLTVT.

The chain uses TRBV7-2 and TRBJ2-3, with D possibly matching TRBD2 (5 bases). The CDR3 contains 14 residues. Germline V CDR1 and CDR2: SGHTA, FQGNSA. V was shortened by 0 bases and J by 3 bases, with 7 bases between the two germline ends. The CDR3 reads CASSLAADTDTQYF. The CDR3 nucleotides read TGTGCCAGCAGCTTAGCAGCGGATACAGATACGCAGTATTTT.

This rearrangement joins TRBV29-1 to TRBJ1-1, with D perhaps TRBD1 (5 bases). CDR1 and CDR2 from the germline V gene are SQVTM and ANQGSEA. The CDR3 is 16 residues long. V was cut by 4 bases and J by 1 base, with 19 bases left in between. The CDR3 is CSVVPPGTWKNTEAFF. CDR3 sequence (DNA): TGCAGCGTTGTGCCCCCAGGGACGTGGAAGAACACTGAAGCTTTCTTT.

The V gene is TRBV6-5, the J gene TRBJ1-2; 9 positions agree with TRBD1. This CDR3 is 13 amino acids long. With V trimmed by 5 bases and J by 7 bases, 5 bases remained unmatched. Germline loops: CDR1 MNHEY, CDR2 SVGAGI. The CDR3 coding sequence is TGTGCCAGCAGTCGGGGACAGGGCGGTGGCTACACCTTC. Translated, it gives CASSRGQGGGYTF.

The chain is built from TRBV6-1 and TRBJ2-7; the D gene is possibly TRBD1 (5 bases). CDR3 length: 14 residues. Germline CDR1 MNHNS, CDR2 SASEGT. The ends were cut back, 8 bases at V and 5 bases at J, with 19 bases in the middle. The CDR3 DNA sequence: TGTGCCAGCGAAAAGGAAGACAGCTTCAACGAGCAGTACTTC. Protein sequence: CASEKEDSFNEQYF.

This sequence joins TRBV30 and TRBJ1-1; 8 bases are a match to TRBD1. The length of the CDR3 is 13 residues. Germline-derived CDR1 and CDR2 are GTSNPN and SVGIG (reference sequence). V shed 1 base, J shed 6 bases, and the junction held 4 bases outside the gene matches. For the CDR3, the DNA is TGTGCCTGGAGTGCTCAGGGGGCTGCTGAAGCTTTCTTT. Translated, it gives CAWSAQGAAEAFF.

The CDR3 DNA reads as TGTGCCAGCAGCCCGAAGACCTCAACCTACGAGCAGTACTTC. Encoded protein: CASSPKTSTYEQYF. The J gene is TRBJ2-7, the V gene TRBV11-2; D is uncertain. Germline V CDR1 and CDR2: SGHAT, FQNNGV. The CDR3 length is 14 residues. Trimming pared 5 bases from V and 2 bases from J, leaving 13 bases between.

The gene calls are TRBV5-1 and TRBJ1-1, with D hard to call. V was trimmed by 5 bases and J by 3 bases, leaving 14 bases between them. This CDR3 contains 14 residues. In germline, CDR1 is SGHRS, CDR2 YFSETQ. The CDR3 spells CASRQFSSDTEAFF. CDR3 DNA sequence: TGCGCCAGCAGGCAATTTTCCTCGGACACTGAAGCTTTCTTT.

The chain uses TRBV2 and TRBJ2-2; D is uncertain. The CDR3 length is 15 residues. Germline V gene sequence: CDR1 SNHLY, CDR2 FYNNEI. Deletions cut 0 bases from V and 5 bases from J, with 10 bases between. CDR3 DNA sequence: TGTGCCAGCAGTGAAGCTGGACCCAGGACCGGGGAGCTGTTTTTT. As protein: CASSEAGPRTGELFF.